The 7 T cell receptor beta chains in this list originate from one sample, sequenced in a study of blood T cell repertoires in COVID-19 (dated by TCRdb to 2018 to 2020). The library was generated by the immunoSEQ multiplex PCR assay. TCRdb mirrors the immuneACCESS table, restricted to in-frame sequences. Some clones are absent from its copies; in checked studies, under half trace to an unresolved V gene, and the reason for the others is unknown. This sample gives 240,000 or so clones in total; around four fifths of them show up just once. Approximately 2% of the sample is held by the ten biggest clonotypes. Sequences were obtained from peripheral blood. These receptors all come from a man aged 25 to 40 who had recovered from COVID-19.

The chain employs TRBV5-1 and TRBJ2-7; TRBD1 might be the D (6 bases). The V gene's germline CDR1 is SGHRS and CDR2 YFSETQ. Trimming took 3 bases from V and 0 from J, leaving 10 bases between them. The length of the CDR3 is 14 residues. CDR3 sequence (DNA): TGCGCCAGCAGCTGGGACACTAGCTCCTACGAGCAGTACTTC. This encodes CASSWDTSSYEQYF. The full variable domain, in which reference TRBV5-1 and TRBJ2-7 provide the parts outside the CDR3, is KAGVTQTPRYLIKTRGQQVTLSCSPISGHRSVSWYQQTPGQGLQFLFEYFSETQRNKGNFPGRFSGRQFSNSRSEMNVSTLELGDSALYLCASSWDTSSYEQYFGPGTRLTVT.

The chain is built from TRBV5-4 and TRBJ1-1, with 7 bases identical to TRBD1. The CDR3 is 18 residues long. V was clipped by 1 base and J by 3 bases; unmatched bases: 15. Per the germline V gene, CDR1 is SGHNT and CDR2 is YYREEE (reference sequence). CDR3 nucleotides: TGTGCCAGCAGCTTGAACGCAGGGGGGAATTCGGGGGACACTGAAGCTTTCTTT. Translated: CASSLNAGGNSGDTEAFF. Together with reference TRBV5-4 and TRBJ1-1, the CDR3 gives the full variable domain: ETGVTQSPTHLIKTRGQQVTLRCSSQSGHNTVSWYQQALGQGPQFIFQYYREEENGRGNFPPRFSGLQFPNYSSELNVNALELDDSALYLCASSLNAGGNSGDTEAFFGQGTRLTVV.

The chain combines TRBV5-1 with TRBJ1-4, with 11 positions matching TRBD1. CDR1 SGHRS and CDR2 YFSETQ come from the germline V gene. Losses at the gene ends were 4 bases for V and 8 bases for J; bases not matched to a gene: 4. The CDR3 runs 14 residues. CDR3 protein: CASSRGQGEEKLFF. In nucleotides, the CDR3 is TGCGCCAGCAGCAGGGGACAGGGGGAAGAAAAACTGTTTTTT. Looking up the rest from reference TRBV5-1 and TRBJ1-4 gives the full variable domain: KAGVTQTPRYLIKTRGQQVTLSCSPISGHRSVSWYQQTPGQGLQFLFEYFSETQRNKGNFPGRFSGRQFSNSRSEMNVSTLELGDSALYLCASSRGQGEEKLFFGSGTQLSVL.

The chain links TRBV10-2 to TRBJ1-2; perhaps TRBD1 as D (5 bases). V lost 4 bases and J 8 bases, leaving 11 bases between the germline ends. The CDR3 loop spans 12 amino acids. Germline CDR1 reads WSHSY; CDR2 reads SAAADI. The CDR3 nucleotides read TGCGCCAGCAGTGTAGGGGAGGGCGGCTACACCTTC. It specifies CASSVGEGGYTF.

This clone appeared once. The J gene is TRBJ1-2, the V gene TRBV5-1; 7 bases are a match to TRBD1. V lost 3 bases and J lost 4; bases outside the gene matches: 15. This CDR3 has 17 amino acids. Germline V gives CDR1 SGHRS, CDR2 YFSETQ. CDR3 bases: TGCGCCAGCAGCTCCCCACCGGACTCGACAGGGAGCTATGGCTACACCTTC. Translated: CASSSPPDSTGSYGYTF.

The chain links TRBV6-4 to TRBJ2-7; D not certain. The V gene lost 8 bases and the J gene lost 2 bases, with 13 bases spanning the gap. The V gene's germline CDR1 is MRHNA and CDR2 SNTAGT. The length of the CDR3 is 13 residues. CDR3 nucleotide sequence: TGTGCCAGCCTAATCGAGTATACCTACGAGCAGTACGTC. Its translation: CASLIEYTYEQYV.

V usage is TRBV7-8 and J usage is TRBJ1-4; TRBD1 matches 8 bases. CDR1 and CDR2 from the germline V gene are SGHVS and FQNEAQ. Unmatched junction bases numbered 6, after V lost 1 base and J lost 8 bases. The CDR3 covers 15 residues. The CDR3 nucleotides read TGTGCCAGCAGCTTAGTGCAGGGGGCAAAGGAAAAACTGTTTTTT. This sequence encodes CASSLVQGAKEKLFF.